This entry features one TCR beta chain sequence. This sample is drawn from a study of PD-1 blockade in classical Hodgkin lymphoma. Trimming removed 5 bases from V and 1 base from J, with 10 bases in between. Germline CDR1 is LNHDA and CDR2 is SQIVND (reference sequence). CDR3 length: 14 amino acids. Every patient was affected by relapse after autologous stem cell transplantation, while exposure to brentuximab vedotin was not uniform. Method: immunoSEQ multiplex PCR; TCRdb's copy keeps in-frame clones and lacks some. There are 110,000 or so clones in the sample; nearly 90% occur only once, and 15% to 20% lies in the top ten.

Here the sequenced sample was peripheral blood mononuclear cells (PBMCs), taken before the second cycle of nivolumab. The chain employs TRBV19 and TRBJ2-3; D remains unclear. This TCR was sampled from a human donor with classical Hodgkin lymphoma. The CDR3 DNA reads as TGTGCCAGTAGTTTGACGGTGGGCACAGATACGCAGTATTTT. This sequence encodes CASSLTVGTDTQYF.